The sequence of this T cell receptor beta chain was determined in a study of shared clonotypes between healthy human individuals. Assay used: immunoSEQ multiplex PCR; TCRdb lists only in-frame clones, some missing. The profile covers more than 900,000 clones, with around three quarters appearing a single time and 0.5% to 0.65% taken by the ten largest. The length of the CDR3 is 14 residues. Trimming took off 3 bases at V and 8 bases at J, with 13 bases between the two ends. Germline-derived CDR1 and CDR2 are MDHEN and SYDVKM. The sequence came from a young man in good health. Some clones in this sample may be carry-over from other donors' samples. The chain uses TRBV28 and TRBJ1-4, with D maybe TRBD1 (6 bases). The sequenced material came from memory CD4+ T cells from PBMCs. Subset denoted: CD45RA-negative fraction. CDR3 protein: CASSFSRGVEKLFF. The CDR3 coding sequence is TGTGCCAGCAGTTTCAGCAGGGGTGTCGAAAAACTGTTTTTT.